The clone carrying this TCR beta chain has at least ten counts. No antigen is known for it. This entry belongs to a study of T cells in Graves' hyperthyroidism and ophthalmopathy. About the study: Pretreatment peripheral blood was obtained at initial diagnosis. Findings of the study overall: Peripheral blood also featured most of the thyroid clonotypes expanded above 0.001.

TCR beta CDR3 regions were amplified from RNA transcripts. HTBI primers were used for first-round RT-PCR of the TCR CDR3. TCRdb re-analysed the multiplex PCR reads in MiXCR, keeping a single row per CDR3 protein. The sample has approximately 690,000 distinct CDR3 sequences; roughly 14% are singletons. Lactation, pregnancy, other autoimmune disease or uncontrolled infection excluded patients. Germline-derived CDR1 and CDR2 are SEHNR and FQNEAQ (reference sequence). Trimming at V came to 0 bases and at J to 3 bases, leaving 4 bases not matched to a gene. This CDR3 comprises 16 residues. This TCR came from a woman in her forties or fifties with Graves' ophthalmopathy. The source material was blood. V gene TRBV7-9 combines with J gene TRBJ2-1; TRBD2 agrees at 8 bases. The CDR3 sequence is CASSLAESGSYNEQFF. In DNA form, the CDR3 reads TGTGCCAGCAGCTTAGCGGAAAGCGGGAGCTACAATGAGCAGTTCTTC.